This TCR beta chain was captured in a study of blood T cell repertoires in COVID-19. Study summary: From T cells, B-cell-depleted T cells, or PBMCs came the material, which was cDNA or gDNA.

In the original workflow: Estimation of nucleated cell counts was performed using reference gene primer amplification. Libraries were prepared by immunoSEQ multiplex PCR; TCRdb keeps only in-frame clonotypes and omits some of them. V and J calls plus clone size are reproduced from that table; the DNA served to infer D and trimming. The table records around 100,000 clones, about 87% of them present only once. Germline values: CDR1 SNHLY, CDR2 FYNNEI. The CDR3 loop spans 15 amino acids. Trimming pared 6 bases from V and 1 base from J, leaving 13 bases between. Sequencing input: peripheral blood. The sequence was obtained from a human donor in a cohort sampled during active or convalescent COVID-19. The V and J genes are TRBV2 and TRBJ1-5; no clear D. CDR3 loop: CASSPQVSSNQPQHF. The DNA of the CDR3 is TGTGCCAGCAGCCCGCAGGTATCGAGCAATCAGCCCCAGCATTTT.